This T cell receptor (beta chain) was found in a study of blood T cell repertoires in COVID-19. Study-wide background: Whether acute or convalescent, the COVID-19 samples came from the United States, Italy and Spain. T cells, B-cell-depleted T cells, or PBMCs supplied cDNA or gDNA.

The authors' processing: Estimated nucleated cell counts came from reference gene primer amplification. Clones were read by immunoSEQ multiplex PCR, and TCRdb kept only the in-frame ones, dropping some. Clone size and V and J calls were adopted from that table, with D and trimming inferred from the DNA. This sample has some 100,000 clones, with roughly 92% found just once. The CDR3 covers 13 residues. V lost 3 bases and J 2 bases, leaving 7 bases between the germline ends. CDR1 is SGHAT and CDR2 is FQNNGV in the germline V gene. Sequencing was done on a sample of peripheral blood. This TCR came from a man between 50 and 59 years old with active COVID-19. The chain uses TRBV11-2 and TRBJ2-5; D unclear. The chain's CDR3 is CASSLEYQETQYF. The CDR3 nucleotides read TGTGCCAGCAGCTTGGAGTATCAAGAGACCCAGTACTTC.